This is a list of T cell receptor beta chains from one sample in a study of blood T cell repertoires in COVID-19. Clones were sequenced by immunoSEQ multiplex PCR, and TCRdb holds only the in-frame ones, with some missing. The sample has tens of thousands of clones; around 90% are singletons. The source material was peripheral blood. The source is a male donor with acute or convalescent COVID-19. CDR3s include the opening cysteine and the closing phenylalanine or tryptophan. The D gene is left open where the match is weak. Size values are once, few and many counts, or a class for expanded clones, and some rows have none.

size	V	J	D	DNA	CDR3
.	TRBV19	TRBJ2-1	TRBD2	TGTGCCAGTACCCCAGCGGGGGGGGCCCCCGGGGAGCAGTTCTTC	CASTPAGGAPGEQFF
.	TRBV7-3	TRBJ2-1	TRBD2	TGTGCCAGCAGCCAAACTAGCGGGGGGGCTAGGAATGAGCAGTTCTTC	CASSQTSGGARNEQFF
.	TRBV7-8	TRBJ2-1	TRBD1	TGTGCCAGCAGCTTCCACCGGGACAGGGTTCGGAATGAGCAGTTCTTC	CASSFHRDRVRNEQFF
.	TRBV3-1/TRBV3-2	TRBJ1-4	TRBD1	TGTGCCAGCAGCCCTGGGACAGTTGAAAAACTGTTTTTT	CASSPGTVEKLFF
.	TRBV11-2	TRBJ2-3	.	TGTGCCAGCAGCTTAGTCCCTCTCACAGATACGCAGTATTTT	CASSLVPLTDTQYF
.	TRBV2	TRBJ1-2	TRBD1	TGTGCCAGCAGTTGGGACAGGGTGGATGGCTACACCTTC	CASSWDRVDGYTF
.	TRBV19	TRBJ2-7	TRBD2	TGTGCCAGTAGTATCCTACACCGCGGGGGGCCCTACGAGCAGTACTTC	CASSILHRGGPYEQYF
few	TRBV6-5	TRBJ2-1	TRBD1	TGTGCCAGCAGACTGGGCGGACAGGTAACTAATGAGCAGTTCTTC	CASRLGGQVTNEQFF
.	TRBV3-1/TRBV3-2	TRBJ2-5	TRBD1	TGTGCCAGCAGCCAAACAGGGGGGACCTACCAAGAGACCCAGTACTTC	CASSQTGGTYQETQYF
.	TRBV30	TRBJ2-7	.	TGTGCCTGGAGTCGGCAGGCCGTCTACGAGCAGTACTTC	CAWSRQAVYEQYF
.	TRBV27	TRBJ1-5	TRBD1	TGTGCCAGCAGTTTATCGCTGCTCCAGGGGGGTCTGGGTCAGCCCCAGCATTTT	CASSLSLLQGGLGQPQHF
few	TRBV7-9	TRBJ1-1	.	TGTGCCAGCAGCCCCGGACAGACAGGCACTGAAGCTTTCTTT	CASSPGQTGTEAFF
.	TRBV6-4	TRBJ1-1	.	TGTGCCAGCAGTGACTCTAGAGATAGCGGGACAACCGTAAACACTGAAGCTTTCTTT	CASSDSRDSGTTVNTEAFF
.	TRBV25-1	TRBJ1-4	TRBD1	TGTGCCAGCAGTGAGAATAGACAGGGATTGTTTTTT	CASSENRQGLFF
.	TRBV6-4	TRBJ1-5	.	TGTGCCGAACGGCGGGGGGCGGGCAATCAGCCCCAGCATTTT	CAERRGAGNQPQHF